Listed below are T cell receptor beta chains from one sample, sequenced in a study of T cells in Graves' hyperthyroidism and ophthalmopathy. MiXCR was run by TCRdb on the multiplex PCR reads, yielding one entry per CDR3 protein. The data contain some 740,000 distinct CDR3 sequences, less than 15% of them singletons. Sequences were obtained from blood. These receptors were obtained from a woman aged 18-29 years with Graves' hyperthyroidism. The CDR3 runs from the conserved cysteine through the conserved F or W. D genes are given only for firm matches. Rows may omit the clone size; those that give it use once, few, many or a size class.

clone size,J gene,V gene,D gene,CDR3 DNA,CDR3 protein
few,TRBJ2-5,TRBV11-2,NA,TGTGCCGGCAGCAGAAACGCTGGGCAAGAGACCCAGTACTTC,CAGSRNAGQETQYF
NA,TRBJ2-5,TRBV11-3,NA,TGTGCCAGCTCGAGGGTACGCCAAGAGACCCAGTACTTC,CASSRVRQETQYF
many,TRBJ2-1,TRBV20-1,NA,TGCAGTCCCCGCGCTGGAGGCTCCTACAATGAGCAGTTCTTC,CSPRAGGSYNEQFF
many,TRBJ1-4,TRBV12-3/TRBV12-4,NA,TGTGCCAGCAGTTTATGGGACACTGGGGAAAAACTGTTTTTT,CASSLWDTGEKLFF
many,TRBJ2-7,TRBV27,TRBD2,TGTGCCAGCAGTTCAATCGGGGGAGGGAGCTCCTACGAGCAGTACTTC,CASSSIGGGSSYEQYF
few,TRBJ2-5,TRBV27,NA,TGTGCCAGCAGTTTTCAGGGGGGGACCCAGTACTTC,CASSFQGGTQYF
many,TRBJ2-3,TRBV7-3,TRBD1,TGTGCCAGCAGCTCCGGGACAGGAAGCACTAGCACAGATACGCAGTATTTT,CASSSGTGSTSTDTQYF
many,TRBJ2-3,TRBV19,TRBD2,TGTGCCAGTAGTGATACTAGCGGGAGAAGTGATACGCAGTATTTT,CASSDTSGRSDTQYF
NA,TRBJ1-1,TRBV5-5,NA,TGTGCCAGCAGCTCGGACAGCTTCACTGAAGCTTTCTTT,CASSSDSFTEAFF
NA,TRBJ2-3,TRBV27,TRBD2,TGTGCCAGCAGTTCGCTAAGACTAGCGGGAGCATCCGATACGCAGTATTTT,CASSSLRLAGASDTQYF
NA,TRBJ2-7,TRBV7-3,NA,TGTGCCAGCAGCTCGAGGCCGTTCTACGAGCAGTACTTC,CASSSRPFYEQYF
many,TRBJ2-7,TRBV20-1,NA,TGCAGTGCTCCGGAGGGGATCCCGCCCCCAGCAATATACGAGCAGTACTTC,CSAPEGIPPPAIYEQYF
NA,TRBJ1-2,TRBV4-1,TRBD1,TGCGCCAGCAGCCAAGTACGCCGGGACAGAACTAACTATGGCTACACCTTC,CASSQVRRDRTNYGYTF
many,TRBJ2-5,TRBV6-1,NA,TGTGCCAGCAGGATGACAGGACAAGAGACCCAGTACTTC,CASRMTGQETQYF
many,TRBJ2-1,TRBV11-2,NA,TGTGCCAGCAGCAGGACAGCCTACAATGAGCAGTTCTTC,CASSRTAYNEQFF
many,TRBJ2-7,TRBV24-1,NA,TGTGCCACCAGTGATGACCACTCCTACGAGCAGTACTTC,CATSDDHSYEQYF
NA,TRBJ2-5,TRBV13,NA,TGTGCCAGCAGCTCCCTATCCGTCCAGGGAGAGGAGACCCAGTACTTC,CASSSLSVQGEETQYF
NA,TRBJ2-3,TRBV6-2/TRBV6-3,NA,TGTGCCAGCAGTTACTTAAGGCCGAGCACAGATACGCAGTATTTT,CASSYLRPSTDTQYF
few,TRBJ2-2,TRBV29-1,TRBD2,TGCAGCGCACGGGGGGGGAAGAACACCGGGGAGCTGTTTTTT,CSARGGKNTGELFF
many,TRBJ2-7,TRBV11-2,NA,TGTGCCAGCAGCTTAGAACGGACTGTCGACTACGTGCAGTACTTC,CASSLERTVDYVQYF
NA,TRBJ2-1,TRBV5-1,TRBD2,TGCGCCAGCAGCCCCGGGATAGCGGGAGGGCCGGGTGAGTTCTTC,CASSPGIAGGPGEFF
few,TRBJ1-1,TRBV6-1,NA,TGTGCCAGCAGTGCCTTTGGGGTTGGAACAATTGAAGCTTTCTTT,CASSAFGVGTIEAFF
many,TRBJ2-5,TRBV30,TRBD1,TGTGCCTGGAGTCCCGGACAGGGGGACCAAGAGACCCAGTACTTC,CAWSPGQGDQETQYF
NA,TRBJ2-1,TRBV5-1,TRBD2,TGCGCCAGCAGCTGGACTAGCGGGAGGAGCGATGAGCAGTTCTTC,CASSWTSGRSDEQFF
few,TRBJ2-3,TRBV19,TRBD2,TGTGCCAGTAGCCCACTAGCGGGGTCAAGGGGTACGCAGTATTTT,CASSPLAGSRGTQYF
many,TRBJ2-2,TRBV30,TRBD1,TGTGCCTGGGGACAGGACACCGGGGAGCTGTTTTTT,CAWGQDTGELFF
many,TRBJ1-5,TRBV30,NA,TGTGCCTGGTCCGACAGTAGCAATCAGCCCCAGCATTTT,CAWSDSSNQPQHF
many,TRBJ2-7,TRBV5-6,TRBD1,TGTGCCAGCAGCTTACGGACCAGGGGGATCATCAGATTGTACGAGCAGTACTTC,CASSLRTRGIIRLYEQYF
NA,TRBJ2-3,TRBV5-6,TRBD2,TGTGCCAGCAGCCCCTGGACTAGCGGAGGGACAGATACGCAGTATTTT,CASSPWTSGGTDTQYF
NA,TRBJ1-5,TRBV7-9,TRBD1,TGTGCCAGCAGCTCGGGACAGGGAAAGATGGGCAATCAGCCCCAGCATTTT,CASSSGQGKMGNQPQHF
NA,TRBJ1-1,TRBV29-1,NA,TGCAGCGCCGGCGGGGTCGGCTACACTGAAGCTTTCTTT,CSAGGVGYTEAFF
few,TRBJ2-1,TRBV4-3,TRBD1,TGCGCCAGCAGCCAAGCTCCCCAGACAGGGTATAACAATGAGCAGTTCTTC,CASSQAPQTGYNNEQFF
NA,TRBJ2-4,TRBV7-9,TRBD2,TGTGCCAGCGCCGCTAGCGGGAGTTACATTCAGTACTTC,CASAASGSYIQYF
many,TRBJ2-2,TRBV11-2,TRBD2,TGTGCCAGCAGCCTCGGGACTAGCCTCGTTCGGACCGGGGAGCTGTTTTTT,CASSLGTSLVRTGELFF
many,TRBJ1-1,TRBV5-5,NA,TGTGCCAGCAGCTTGGGTCCGACAGCAGACACTGAAGCTTTCTTT,CASSLGPTADTEAFF
NA,TRBJ2-7,TRBV15,TRBD2,TGTGCCACCAGCATACCCTTGGGACTAGCGGTCCTTCAGGGGTACGAGCAGTACTTC,CATSIPLGLAVLQGYEQYF
many,TRBJ2-3,TRBV7-2,NA,TGTGCCAGCAGACCCCTGGGTAATCCGCAGTATTTT,CASRPLGNPQYF
NA,TRBJ2-7,TRBV27,NA,TGTGCCAGCAGTTTAGAGCCCCCGGGGTCCTACGAGCAGTACTTC,CASSLEPPGSYEQYF
NA,TRBJ1-2,TRBV7-8,TRBD1,TGTGCCAGCACCAAATCCGCCCGGGGCTACAGGGGGCAGTTTAGCTATGGCTACACCTTC,CASTKSARGYRGQFSYGYTF
NA,TRBJ2-5,TRBV6-1,NA,TGTGTCAGCGCCCGGAGGTTAGAGACCCAGTACTTC,CVSARRLETQYF
many,TRBJ2-7,TRBV18,TRBD2,TGTGCCAGCTCACCAGGCGGGAGTCTGAGCTCCTACGAGCAGTACTTC,CASSPGGSLSSYEQYF
NA,TRBJ2-7,TRBV6-2/TRBV6-3,NA,TGTGCCAGCAGGAACGGGATTTACGAGCAGTACTTC,CASRNGIYEQYF
many,TRBJ2-2,TRBV13,NA,TGTGCCAGCAGCCCCAGACATTACACCGGGGAGCTGTTTTTT,CASSPRHYTGELFF
many,TRBJ2-7,TRBV7-9,TRBD1,TGTGCCAGCAGACGGGACAGGGCTACCTACGAGCAGTACTTC,CASRRDRATYEQYF
NA,TRBJ2-5,TRBV4-1,NA,TGCGCCAGCAGCCAAGACCTGGGAAGCCAAGAGACCCAGTACTTC,CASSQDLGSQETQYF
few,TRBJ1-5,TRBV24-1,NA,TGTGCCACCAGTCCCGGGGGCGATAGCAATCAGCCCCAGCATTTT,CATSPGGDSNQPQHF
few,TRBJ2-1,TRBV5-1,TRBD2,TGCGCCAGCAAAGCGGGAGGAAACTACAATGAGCAGTTCTTC,CASKAGGNYNEQFF
many,TRBJ1-6,TRBV13,NA,TGTGCCAGCAGCTTAGCCGGACGCTGCTGGGAACCCCTCCACTTT,CASSLAGRCWEPLHF
few,TRBJ2-2,TRBV9,TRBD1,TGTGCCAGCAGCGTAGGGACAGGGTCCGCCGGGGAGCTGTTTTTT,CASSVGTGSAGELFF
many,TRBJ2-7,TRBV25-1,NA,TGTGCCAGCAGTGAGGGCAGTGGCAGTAGCTCCTACGAGCAGTACTTC,CASSEGSGSSSYEQYF
NA,TRBJ2-7,TRBV20-1,NA,TGCAGTGCCTCTACCGCCAACAGGGCGGCCGAGCAGTACTTC,CSASTANRAAEQYF
NA,TRBJ1-2,TRBV19,NA,TGTGCCAGTAGTATCGGGGCGGGAGGGGCCGGCTACACCTTC,CASSIGAGGAGYTF
NA,TRBJ1-2,TRBV13,NA,TGTGCCAGCAGCTTAGCTCCAGACTATGGCTACACCTTC,CASSLAPDYGYTF
many,TRBJ1-1,TRBV29-1,NA,TGCAGCGTGACAGGCGGGGCGACTGAAGCTTTCTTT,CSVTGGATEAFF
many,TRBJ2-2,TRBV19,TRBD2,TGTGCCAGTAGGGAAATGGCGGGAGGGGAAACCGGGGAGCTGTTTTTT,CASREMAGGETGELFF
many,TRBJ2-3,TRBV12-3/TRBV12-4,NA,TGTGCCAGCAGCTACGATGACGGGTTACAGGCGACAGATACGCAGTATTTT,CASSYDDGLQATDTQYF
NA,TRBJ2-5,TRBV7-9,NA,TGTGCCAGCAGAAGTACTGGAGAAGAGACCCAGTACTTC,CASRSTGEETQYF
NA,TRBJ2-7,TRBV20-1,TRBD2,TGCAGTGCCTTCACTAGCGGGGCGTCCTACGAGCAGTACTTC,CSAFTSGASYEQYF